This TCR beta chain was recovered during a study of neurological immune-mediated disorders. CDR3 length equals 17 residues. Trimming stripped 0 bases from V and 0 bases from J, with 12 bases between. This clonotype has ten or more counts. With 10-nucleotide random UMIs included, cDNA was synthesized by 5'RACE. TCRdb itself ran the 5' RACE reads through MiXCR, one entry per CDR3 protein. Of under 20,000 distinct CDR3 sequences detected, about 2.6% appear once; the ten largest clones hold 4.5% to 6%. The sequence was obtained from a young woman with multiple sclerosis. The sample consisted of PBMCs. This chain links TRBV12-3 or TRBV12-4 with TRBJ2-1; either TRBD1 or TRBD2 may fit D (6 bases each). This chain's CDR3 is CASSLARGGNSYNEQFF. CDR3 DNA: TGTGCCAGCAGTTTAGCGCGAGGGGGGAACTCCTACAATGAGCAGTTCTTC.